The 20 T cell receptor beta chains below come from one sample, sequenced in a study of beta chain features in type 1 diabetes. Expressed TCRB transcripts were sequenced, since all the RNA that had been isolated was reverse transcribed. Some clones are missing from TCRdb's copy, which holds only in-frame ones; the method was immunoSEQ multiplex PCR. The table shows around 340,000 clones, with less than 9.5% occurring only once. The sequencing input was central memory CD4+ T cells from blood. The receptors shown here come from a woman aged 18 to 35 in good health.

This clone was observed a few times. V gene TRBV18 combines with J gene TRBJ2-1; a weak D match, TRBD2 (5 bases). CDR1 and CDR2 from the germline V gene are KGHSH and LQKENI. The CDR3 runs 17 residues. Trimming took 3 bases from V and 0 from J, leaving 15 bases between them. The CDR3 spells CASSPSGLRSSYNEQFF. In nucleotides, the CDR3 is TGTGCCAGCTCACCGAGCGGTTTGCGAAGCTCCTACAATGAGCAGTTCTTC.

In nucleotides, the CDR3 is TGTGCCACCAGCAGAGAAGGGGGGTTTCAAGAGACCCAGTACTTC. Its translation is CATSREGGFQETQYF. This chain joins TRBV15 and TRBJ2-5; D may be TRBD1 or TRBD2 (6 bases each). Trimming removed 0 bases from V and 2 bases from J, with 10 bases in between. Per the germline V gene, CDR1 is LNHNV and CDR2 is YYDKDF (reference sequence). This CDR3 region has 15 residues.

The V call is TRBV18, the J call TRBJ2-4; 15 bases agree with TRBD2. The V and J ends lost 5 bases and 8 bases, in that order; junction bases with no gene match: 4. Germline V gene sequence: CDR1 KGHSH, CDR2 LQKENI. CDR3 size: 15 residues. The CDR3 DNA is TGTGCCAGCTCAGTCGGACTAGCGGGAGGGGACATTCAGTACTTC. Translating gives CASSVGLAGGDIQYF. The complete variable domain, with remaining parts taken from reference TRBV18 and TRBJ2-4, reads NAGVMQNPRHLVRRRGQEARLRCSPMKGHSHVYWYRQLPEEGLKFMVYLQKENIIDESGMPKERFSAEFPKEGPSILRIQQVVRGDSAAYFCASSVGLAGGDIQYFGAGTRLSVL.

In this sample, this clone turned up a few times. The chain is built from TRBV7-8 and TRBJ2-5, with TRBD2 matching 8 bases. The CDR3 sequence is 16 residues long. V was pared by 1 base and J by 4 bases, with 8 bases of the junction left unmatched. CDR1 is SGHVS and CDR2 is FQNEAQ in the germline V gene. The CDR3 DNA sequence: TGTGCCAGCAGCTTAGGTCGGCTAGCGGGCGGAGAGACCCAGTACTTC. Translated, it gives CASSLGRLAGGETQYF. The whole variable domain, remainder taken from reference TRBV7-8 and TRBJ2-5, is GAGVSQSPRYKVAKRGQDVALRCDPISGHVSLFWYQQALGQGPEFLTYFQNEAQLDKSGLPSDRFFAERPEGSVSTLKIQRTQQEDSAVYLCASSLGRLAGGETQYFGPGTRLLVL.

This clone was counted a few times. The sample has other DNA sequences that encode this CDR3 too. The rearrangement links TRBV4-1 to TRBJ2-3, with D unresolved. The CDR3 covers 14 residues. Germline CDR1 is MGHRA and CDR2 is YSYEKL. Trimming removed 0 bases at V and 1 base at J, with 5 bases between. The CDR3 coding sequence is TGCGCCAGCAGCCAAGATGGAGGCACAGATACGCAGTATTTT. This sequence encodes CASSQDGGTDTQYF.

This clone was detected a few times. This chain connects TRBV4-2 to TRBJ2-3; 12 bases line up with TRBD2. This CDR3 has 17 residues. The J segment lost 4 bases and the V segment lost 5 bases, leaving 10 bases of the junction unmatched. Looked up from germline, CDR1 is LGHNA and CDR2 is YNFKEQ. CDR3 loop: CASSRDRLAGEADTQYF. The CDR3 DNA is TGTGCCAGCAGCAGAGATCGACTAGCGGGAGAGGCAGATACGCAGTATTTT.

J is TRBJ2-2 and V is TRBV6-5, with 10 bases that match TRBD2. The CDR3 covers 16 residues. V dropped 0 bases and J dropped 11; count of bases not matched to a gene: 9. From germline, CDR1 is MNHEY and CDR2 SVGAGI. The CDR3 DNA sequence: TGTGCCAGCAGTTACTCGTTAGCGGGAGGAAGAAGAGAGCTGTTTTTT. The encoded protein is CASSYSLAGGRRELFF.

The sample holds many counts of this clone. The J gene is TRBJ2-5, the V gene TRBV14; 14 bases fit TRBD2. With 4 bases clipped from V and 5 bases from J, the junction kept 6 bases outside the gene matches. The CDR3 is 16 amino acids. Germline loops: CDR1 SGHDN, CDR2 FVKESK. The CDR3, as DNA: TGTGCCAGCAGCCGACGACTAGCGGGAGGGCGCGAGACCCAGTACTTC. It codes for CASSRRLAGGRETQYF.

This clone has a handful of counts. The rearrangement joins TRBV28 to TRBJ2-3, with D possibly matching TRBD1 (5 bases). The CDR3 is 15 amino acids. Trimming shortened V by 2 bases and J by 2 bases, and 11 bases separated the two germline ends. The germline V gene encodes CDR1 MDHEN and CDR2 SYDVKM. This chain's CDR3 is CASSLRGQATDTQYF. CDR3 sequence (DNA): TGTGCCAGCAGTTTAAGGGGCCAGGCCACAGATACGCAGTATTTT.

The chain carries TRBV15 and TRBJ2-1; D not resolved. CDR3 size: 14 residues. From germline, CDR1 is LNHNV and CDR2 YYDKDF (reference sequence). Between the trimmed V and J ends, which lost 1 base and 1 base, there was a span of 5 bases. The CDR3 region is CATSRVSSYNEQFF. In DNA form, the CDR3 reads TGTGCCACCAGCAGAGTATCGTCCTACAATGAGCAGTTCTTC.

V gene TRBV5-1 combines with J gene TRBJ1-2, with a tentative D call TRBD1 (5 bases). Germline values: CDR1 SGHRS, CDR2 YFSETQ. V shed 1 base and J shed 6 bases, with 13 bases lying between them. This CDR3 spans 14 amino acids. As DNA, the CDR3 is TGCGCCAGCAGCTTGAGGGAAGGGGAGGATGGCTACACCTTC. Translated: CASSLREGEDGYTF.

The chain is built from TRBV7-2 and TRBJ2-5, with TRBD2 identical over 9 bases. The last part of the DNA fits TRBJ2-7 better; the J call may be wrong. The CDR3 is 16 residues long. Germline V lookup: CDR1 SGHTA, CDR2 FQGNSA. The CDR3 is CASSLNPGLASYEQYF. In DNA form, the CDR3 reads TGTGCCAGCAGCTTAAACCCCGGACTAGCGTCCTACGAGCAGTACTTC.

This clone was picked up a small number of times. CDR3: CASSWGLAGNEQYF. The CDR3 bases are TGTGCCAGCAGCTGGGGACTAGCCGGGAACGAGCAGTACTTC. The rearrangement joins TRBV5-6 to TRBJ2-7; 9 positions agree with TRBD2. The CDR3 is 14 residues long. Germline CDR1 and CDR2: SGHDT and YYEEEE. With 3 bases clipped from V and 5 bases from J, the junction kept 6 bases outside the gene matches.

This clone was seen many times. The chain couples TRBV9 to TRBJ2-4; TRBD2 is a possible D gene (5 bases). The germline V gene has CDR1 SGDLS and CDR2 YYNGEE. V shed 3 bases and J shed 0 bases, with 7 bases lying between them. The CDR3 runs 14 residues. CDR3 region: CASSAGVAKNIQYF. The CDR3 DNA reads TGTGCCAGCAGCGCCGGGGTAGCCAAAAACATTCAGTACTTC. Combining the CDR3 with reference TRBV9 and TRBJ2-4 gives the whole variable domain DSGVTQTPKHLITATGQRVTLRCSPRSGDLSVYWYQQSLDQGLQFLIQYYNGEERAKGNILERFSAQQFPDLHSELNLSSLELGDSALYFCASSAGVAKNIQYFGAGTRLSVL.

This clone was seen many times. The J gene is TRBJ2-1, the V gene TRBV5-6, with 11 bases lining up with TRBD2. Germline CDR1 reads SGHDT; CDR2 reads YYEEEE. This CDR3 is built from 15 residues. V gave up 3 bases and J gave up 4 bases; unmatched junction bases: 3. The CDR3 DNA is TGTGCCAGCAGCTCCAGGACTAGCGGGTACAATGAGCAGTTCTTC. It encodes CASSSRTSGYNEQFF.

This clone occurred many times. This chain uses TRBV7-2 with TRBJ2-7, with D tentatively TRBD1 or TRBD2 (5 bases each). V lost 1 base and J 2 bases, leaving 15 bases between the germline ends. The CDR3 runs 16 residues. CDR1 and CDR2 from the germline V gene are SGHTA and FQGNSA. CDR3 residues: CASSLDFTGATYEQYF. Written as DNA, the CDR3 is TGTGCCAGCAGCTTAGATTTTACCGGGGCCACCTACGAGCAGTACTTC.

This clone was counted only a few times. V gene TRBV4-3 combines with J gene TRBJ2-1; either TRBD1 or TRBD2 may supply D (5 bases each). In germline, CDR1 is LGHNA, CDR2 YSLEER. V dropped 0 bases and J dropped 7 bases, with 13 bases sitting between them. This CDR3 comprises 15 residues. CDR3 sequence: CASSQEGVGLNEQFF. CDR3 DNA sequence: TGCGCCAGCAGCCAAGAGGGGGTTGGGCTGAATGAGCAGTTCTTC.

This clone was observed a handful of times. The chain combines TRBV27 with TRBJ1-5; 12 nucleotides line up with TRBD1. This CDR3 contains 18 residues. The junction had 14 bases not matched to a gene; V was cut back by 5 bases and J by 6 bases. Germline V gene sequence: CDR1 MNHEY, CDR2 SMNVEV (reference sequence). The DNA of the CDR3 is TGTGCCAGCAGTCCGTGGGGGACAGGGGGCACAAAAAGTCAGCCCCAGCATTTT. Translating gives CASSPWGTGGTKSQPQHF.

This chain joins TRBV19 and TRBJ2-5; TRBD2 agrees at 7 bases. The germline gives CDR1 LNHDA, CDR2 SQIVND (reference sequence). There are 16 residues in the CDR3. The junction had 13 bases not matched to a gene; V was cut back by 4 bases and J by 5 bases. The CDR3 nucleotides are TGTGCCAGTAGTACCCCCGGCGGGGGAGGTATGGAGACCCAGTACTTC. Protein: CASSTPGGGGMETQYF.

In its sample, this clone was seen a few times. V is TRBV7-2 and J is TRBJ2-3; D not certain. The CDR3 totals 11 residues. CDR1 and CDR2 from the germline V gene are SGHTA and FQGNSA. Trimming shortened V by 9 bases and J by 0 bases, and 4 bases separated the two germline ends. CDR3 protein: CASISTDTQYF. The CDR3 region has the DNA TGTGCCAGTATAAGCACAGATACGCAGTATTTT.